The 22 T cell receptor beta chains in this list originate from one sample, sequenced in a study of T cells in tumors after PD-1 blockade. Assay: immunoSEQ multiplex PCR; the TCRdb copy retains only in-frame clones and omits some. The table includes under 2,000 clones, 65% to 75% detected once. Sequenced material: tumor tissue, taken before anti-PD-1 treatment. These receptors all come from a human donor with cutaneous squamous cell carcinoma.

The CDR3 region is CSVEGGAGMDTQYF. The CDR3 coding sequence is TGCAGCGTTGAAGGGGGGGCGGGTATGGATACGCAGTATTTT. This rearrangement joins TRBV29-1 to TRBJ2-3; D may be TRBD1 or TRBD2 (6 bases each). Trimming stripped 1 base from V and 6 bases from J, with 14 bases between. The V gene's germline CDR1 is SQVTM and CDR2 ANQGSEA. The CDR3 consists of 14 residues.

The chain is built from TRBV5-1 and TRBJ2-1, with TRBD1 matching 12 bases. The CDR3 has 16 residues. The germline V gene has CDR1 SGHRS and CDR2 YFSETQ. V trimming: 6 bases; J trimming: 3 bases; junction bases outside the gene matches: 7. The CDR3: CASTPGQGASYNEQFF. The CDR3 DNA reads as TGCGCCAGCACGCCGGGACAGGGGGCCAGCTACAATGAGCAGTTCTTC.

The chain combines TRBV4-2 with TRBJ2-3; the match to TRBD2 covers 12 bases. Germline trimming cut 7 bases from V and 6 bases from J; bases unmatched to any gene: 5. The germline V gene encodes CDR1 LGHNA and CDR2 YNFKEQ. There are 14 residues in the CDR3. The CDR3 bases are TGTGCCAGCAAGTCTAGCGGGGGGGAGGATACGCAGTATTTT. This translates into CASKSSGGEDTQYF.

The J gene is TRBJ1-2, the V gene TRBV7-9; TRBD1 is a possible D gene (6 bases). The V end was cut by 5 bases, the J end by 2 bases, with 12 bases between. Germline CDR1 is SEHNR and CDR2 is FQNEAQ (reference sequence). The CDR3 is 14 residues long. In DNA, the CDR3 is TGTGCCAGCAGCCCTTGGGGGGCGAACTATGGCTACACCTTC. Amino acids: CASSPWGANYGYTF.

This clone was recorded once. For the CDR3, the DNA is TGCGCCAGCAGCTTATTATGGGGGACTCAAGAGACCCAGTACTTC. Translation gives CASSLLWGTQETQYF. V is TRBV5-1 and J is TRBJ2-5, with a tentative D call TRBD2 (6 bases). Germline CDR1 and CDR2: SGHRS and YFSETQ. V was clipped by 2 bases and J by 2 bases, with 13 bases between them. This CDR3 is built from 15 residues.

The chain combines TRBV18 with TRBJ2-7; the match to TRBD1 covers 9 bases. The V gene end was trimmed by 0 bases and the J gene end by 6 bases; junction bases not matched to a gene: 9. This CDR3 region has 16 residues. Germline loops: CDR1 KGHSH, CDR2 LQKENI. The CDR3: CASSPPKGTGSVEQYF. In DNA form, the CDR3 reads TGTGCCAGCTCACCACCGAAGGGGACAGGGTCGGTCGAGCAGTACTTC.

CDR3 sequence: CAWSPPHGVRTEAFF. CDR3 sequence (DNA): TGTGCCTGGAGCCCGCCCCATGGGGTGCGGACTGAAGCTTTCTTT. The V call is TRBV30, the J call TRBJ1-1; no definite D call. Germline CDR1 is GTSNPN and CDR2 is SVGIG (reference sequence). The CDR3 contains 15 residues. V was shortened by 3 bases and J by 5 bases, with 19 bases between the two germline ends.

Sample share makes this clone large. CDR3 in amino acids: CASSGRTSEKLFF. The CDR3 nucleotides are TGTGCCAGCAGCGGCCGGACTTCCGAAAAACTGTTTTTT. The V call is TRBV9, the J call TRBJ1-4; D uncertain. The CDR3 has 13 residues. Germline V CDR1 and CDR2: SGDLS, YYNGEE. Trimming cost V 3 bases and J 8 bases, with 11 bases left between them.

This clone was detected a few times. The rearrangement links TRBV5-6 to TRBJ1-6; no reliable D call. The germline gives CDR1 SGHDT, CDR2 YYEEEE. V lost 4 bases and J 7 bases, leaving 12 bases between the germline ends. The CDR3 is 14 residues long. The chain's CDR3 is CASSGERANSPLHF. As DNA, the CDR3 is TGTGCCAGCAGCGGCGAGAGGGCCAATTCACCCCTCCACTTT.

The chain recombines TRBV3-1 (or the pseudogene TRBV3-2) with TRBJ2-1; maybe TRBD2 (5 bases). Germline V gene sequence: CDR1 LGHDT, CDR2 YNNKEL (reference sequence). The CDR3 runs to 15 residues. Trimming left V 1 base short and J 8 bases short, with 15 bases between. CDR3 sequence (DNA): TGTGCCAGCAGCCAAGTTCTTGATAGCGTATATGAGCAGTTCTTC. Protein product: CASSQVLDSVYEQFF.

The gene calls are TRBV9 and TRBJ2-3, with D hard to call. Trimming removed 4 bases from V and 4 bases from J, with 13 bases in between. The germline V gene has CDR1 SGDLS and CDR2 YYNGEE. This CDR3 contains 14 residues. The CDR3 spells CASSKRASPDTQYF. For the CDR3, the DNA is TGTGCCAGCAGCAAACGGGCCTCCCCAGATACGCAGTATTTT.

The genes are TRBV6-5 and TRBJ2-1; D might be TRBD1 or TRBD2, each matching 5 bases. Germline V gene sequence: CDR1 MNHEY, CDR2 SVGAGI. The V and J ends lost 11 bases and 3 bases respectively, with 14 bases between them. CDR3 length: 13 residues. The CDR3 DNA reads as TGTGCCGGAACTGGGGGTTTCTACAATGAGCAGTTCTTC. Translating it yields CAGTGGFYNEQFF.

The chain links TRBV5-4 to TRBJ1-1; D is possibly TRBD1 (5 bases). Germline V lookup: CDR1 SGHNT, CDR2 YYREEE (reference sequence). The V and J ends lost 3 bases and 0 bases respectively, with 12 bases between them. CDR3 size: 15 residues. Here the CDR3 reads CASSSSGLMNTEAFF. CDR3 coding DNA: TGTGCCAGCAGCTCATCGGGGCTCATGAACACTGAAGCTTTCTTT.

This clone was seen just once. This chain uses TRBV7-3 with TRBJ2-2; the D is unclear. CDR3 length equals 14 residues. V was trimmed by 0 bases and J by 5 bases, leaving 7 bases between them. CDR1 is SGHTA and CDR2 is FQGTGA in the germline V gene. CDR3 in DNA: TGTGCCAGCAGCTTAACGAGTTCTACCGGGGAGCTGTTTTTT. Its translation is CASSLTSSTGELFF.

The chain joins TRBV4-1 to TRBJ2-7; maybe TRBD1 (5 bases). CDR3 length: 14 residues. CDR1 and CDR2 from the germline V gene are MGHRA and YSYEKL. The germline V and J ends were trimmed by 5 bases and 2 bases, with 13 bases remaining between them. The DNA of the CDR3 is TGCGCCAGCAGCGATAGGGGTAGCACCTACGAGCAGTACTTC. Amino acid sequence: CASSDRGSTYEQYF.

The J gene is TRBJ1-5, the V gene TRBV19; 10 bases map to TRBD1. Unmatched junction bases numbered 17, after V lost 5 bases and J lost 1 base. The CDR3 length is 20 residues. CDR1 LNHDA and CDR2 SQIVND come from the germline V gene (reference sequence). The CDR3 nucleotides read TGTGCCAGTAGTGCGGGCGGGACAGGGGCTTTCGGCTGGAGCAATCAGCCCCAGCATTTT. Amino acid sequence: CASSAGGTGAFGWSNQPQHF.

The chain combines TRBV18 with TRBJ1-5, with TRBD1 identical over 7 bases. This CDR3 comprises 16 residues. The germline V gene encodes CDR1 KGHSH and CDR2 LQKENI. The V and J ends lost 1 base and 3 bases, in that order; junction bases with no gene match: 6. The CDR3 loop is CASSPRAGTDNQPQHF. The CDR3 bases are TGTGCCAGCTCACCACGGGCCGGGACAGACAATCAGCCCCAGCATTTT.

The chain carries TRBV5-5 and TRBJ2-5, with 12 positions matching TRBD1. CDR1 and CDR2 from the germline V gene are SGHKS and YYEKEE (reference sequence). This CDR3 is 17 amino acids long. The trim removed 0 bases at V and 5 bases at J, leaving 8 bases unmatched. CDR3 nucleotide sequence: TGTGCCAGCAGCTTGGGTGGGGGACAGGGGGCTGGGGAGACCCAGTACTTC. Its protein is CASSLGGGQGAGETQYF. Filled out from reference TRBV5-5 and TRBJ2-5, the complete variable domain reads DAGVTQSPTHLIKTRGQQVTLRCSPISGHKSVSWYQQVLGQGPQFIFQYYEKEERGRGNFPDRFSARQFPNYSSELNVNALLLGDSALYLCASSLGGGQGAGETQYFGPGTRLLVL.

By share of the sample, this clone is large (0.1 to 1%). V usage is TRBV4-1 and J usage is TRBJ2-3; D tentatively reads TRBD1 or TRBD2 (5 bases each). Between the trimmed V and J ends, which lost 2 bases and 2 bases, there was a span of 11 bases. The CDR3 has 15 amino acids. Germline V lookup: CDR1 MGHRA, CDR2 YSYEKL. The CDR3 region is CASSQPGSLTDTQYF. CDR3 nucleotide sequence: TGCGCCAGCAGCCAACCAGGGAGTCTCACAGATACGCAGTATTTT.

The chain combines TRBV10-3 with TRBJ2-7, with D maybe TRBD1 (6 bases). This CDR3 contains 15 residues. Trimming cost V 0 bases and J 3 bases, with 12 bases left between them. The germline gives CDR1 ENHRY, CDR2 SYGVKD. In DNA form, the CDR3 reads TGTGCCATCAGTGAGTCTCCGACAGGAGACTACGAGCAGTACTTC. It codes for CAISESPTGDYEQYF.

This chain joins TRBV5-1 and TRBJ2-2; D is unresolved. Germline V gives CDR1 SGHRS, CDR2 YFSETQ. The CDR3 has 14 residues. V lost 1 base to trimming and J lost 0 bases, with 4 bases between them. As DNA, the CDR3 is TGCGCCAGCAGCTTGAACTCGAACACCGGGGAGCTGTTTTTT. Translation gives CASSLNSNTGELFF.

The chain combines TRBV28 with TRBJ2-1; the D gene is possibly TRBD2 (5 bases). The CDR3 covers 13 residues. V lost 3 bases to trimming and J lost 7 bases, with 10 bases between them. The V gene's germline CDR1 is MDHEN and CDR2 SYDVKM. CDR3 residues: CASSFSSGNEQFF. In DNA form, the CDR3 reads TGTGCCAGCAGTTTTTCGAGCGGTAATGAGCAGTTCTTC.